The following is a T cell receptor (beta chain) sequence with its context. The antigen remains undetermined. With V trimmed by 7 bases and J by 0 bases, 5 bases remained unmatched. CDR3 length equals 14 residues. Germline loops: CDR1 MNHNS, CDR2 SASEGT. The data derive from a study of shared clonotypes between healthy human individuals. Study as a whole: Each donor contributed plates that comprised three CD4 naive, three CD4 memory, two CD8 naive and one CD8 memory.

Study conclusions and caveats: Memory subsets generally showed lower estimated richness than naive subsets. A small donor pool kept down the genetic and exposure-history diversity that was represented. Generation probabilities of non-shared clonotypes were lower (relative to those shared by all four donors).

Assay used: immunoSEQ multiplex PCR; TCRdb lists only in-frame clones, some missing. The table shows 1.5 million to 2.5 million clones, with about 95% occurring only once. It was CD45RO-negative cells, positively selected for CCR7, that made up naive CD8 cells, with terminally differentiated effector memory CD45RA+ cells excluded. Sequencing used naive CD8+ T cells sorted from blood. V is TRBV6-1 and J is TRBJ2-7; 8 bases map to TRBD1. This receptor was taken from a man in his late teens or twenties in good health. The CDR3 is CASTGDRNSYEQYF. The CDR3 nucleotides are TGTGCCAGCACCGGGGACAGGAACTCCTACGAGCAGTACTTC.